This TCR beta chain was captured by sequencing in a study of tumor-infiltrating lymphocytes in glioblastoma multiforme (TCRdb year 2017). Notes on the research overall: The study tested whether intratumoral genomic heterogeneity fosters TIL diversity by jointly investigating somatic mutations, TIL diversity and immune response activity. Summary of the overall study and its limitations: Because T cells carry unequal numbers of TCR transcripts, RNA-based TCR sequencing may distort clone frequencies. The authors noted that sorting T cells into functional subsets, which was not done in the study, would be a future improvement. Generalizability is limited because the TCR and somatic mutation analysis included only one glioblastoma patient.

Using a modified ARM-PCR protocol with multiple V-beta primers and a C-beta primer, the team built TCRB libraries from RNA through three nested multiplex PCR rounds. ProtoScript II Reverse Transcriptase and a C-beta primer were used to synthesize TCRB-specific cDNA from about 0.5 ug total RNA. The description of the TCRB libraries did not mention any unique molecular identifiers. In the third PCR, barcodes and adapters were added over approximately 25 cycles with Deep VentR (exo-) polymerase, and the 250-500 bp bands were then gel purified. An Illumina HiSeq 2500 generating 250 bp paired-end reads was used to sequence the TCRB libraries. The study's processing was this. Trimmomatic was used to clean reads, FLASH to merge reads, MiGEC to assign V, D and J segments, and VDJtools to perform the analysis. Repertoire diversity was quantified with the Shannon-Wiener diversity index calculated using VDJtools. TCRdb ran its own pipeline on the public reads, namely fastp trimming at Q25 and MiXCR clone calling, and kept in-frame beta chains. Every distinct CDR3 protein forms one entry, paired with its most common genes and DNA. Here the V and J calls rest on TCRdb's processing, not on the authors' analysis. The sample table records 15,000 or so distinct CDR3 sequences; 60% to 75% of these occur just once. The ten largest clones represent approximately 38% of the sample.

Between the V and J ends, shortened by 7 bases and 0 bases respectively, the junction contains 10 bases. CDR1 and CDR2, looked up from the germline V gene, are SGHDN and FVKESK. Reading from cysteine to phenylalanine, the CDR3 counts 14 amino acids. The read is trimmed to its CDR3 DNA, 42 bases read in frame from base 1. The AllPrep DNA/RNA mini kit was used to purify genomic DNA and total RNA simultaneously from each of the ten or so tumor samples. Every RNA sample had an OD 260/280 ratio above 1.9 and an RNA integrity number above 6.5. With regard to this clonotype: It lacks a known antigen. No much larger clone exists at a distance of one base, and base qualities are not known.

The chain is made from TRBV14 and TRBJ2-1, with the D gene not clear enough to name. The source material was brain tumor tissue. The TCR comes from a male donor with glioblastoma. The CDR3 in this case is CASTDQSSYNEQFF. At the DNA level, the sequence is TGTGCCAGCACCGATCAGAGCTCCTACAATGAGCAGTTCTTC.